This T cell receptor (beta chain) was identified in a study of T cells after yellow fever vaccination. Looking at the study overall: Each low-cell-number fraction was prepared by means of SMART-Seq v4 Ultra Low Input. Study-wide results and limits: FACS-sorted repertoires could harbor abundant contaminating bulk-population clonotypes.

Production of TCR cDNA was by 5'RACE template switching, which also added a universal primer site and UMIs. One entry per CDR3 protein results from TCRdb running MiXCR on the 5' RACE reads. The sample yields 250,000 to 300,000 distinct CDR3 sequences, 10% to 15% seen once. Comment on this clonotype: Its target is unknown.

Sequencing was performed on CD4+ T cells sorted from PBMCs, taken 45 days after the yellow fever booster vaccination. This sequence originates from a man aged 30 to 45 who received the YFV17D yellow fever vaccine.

CDR3 nucleotide sequence: TGTGCCAGCAGCCCTGGGGACAGAGACAATGAAAAACTGTTTTTT. Translated: CASSPGDRDNEKLFF. The J gene is TRBJ1-4, the V gene TRBV4-2; 7 bases are a match to TRBD1. J lost 5 bases, V lost 4 bases, and 7 bases had no gene match. The CDR3 sequence is 15 residues long. The germline V gene encodes CDR1 LGHNA and CDR2 YNFKEQ.